Following are 15 T cell receptor delta chains from one sample sequenced in a study of gamma-delta T cells after stem cell transplantation. TCRdb re-called the RT-PCR reads with CATT. This table holds 10,000 to 13,000 delta-chain clones, around 41% found once. Sequencing was performed on gamma-delta T cells. All receptors come from a human donor. It is not recorded whose cells these are; they may come from a transplant donor.

V is TRDV1 and J is TRDJ1; D possibly corresponds to TRDD3 (6 bases). This CDR3 contains 18 residues. CDR1 is TSWWSYY, CDR2 QGS, per germline. Trimming removed 2 bases at V and 0 bases at J, with 19 bases between. The CDR3: CALGERGRRVRYTDKLIF. CDR3 sequence (DNA): TGTGCTCTTGGGGAAAGGGGGAGACGGGTCCGGTACACCGATAAACTCATCTTT.

Regarding this clone: Possible read error: a much larger clone is one base away. The rearrangement uses TRDV2 and TRDJ1, with TRDD3 identical over 12 bases. V lost 2 bases, J lost 2 bases, and 23 bases stayed unmatched. The CDR3 is 22 residues long. CDR1 GEAIGNYY and CDR2 EKD come from the germline V gene. CDR3 coding DNA: TGTGCCTGTGACATCCGCCCCATATTCCCGTACTGGGGGATACCTCGTACCGATAAACTCATCTTT. Its protein product is CACDIRPIFPYWGIPRTDKLIF.

Turning to this clone: A much more abundant neighbour one base away suggests this may be a read error. Other DNA sequences in the sample encode the same CDR3. The chain couples TRDV2 to TRDJ3; 8 bases are a match to TRDD3. V gave up 4 bases and J gave up 0 bases; unmatched junction bases: 7. Germline CDR1 GEAIGNYY, CDR2 EKD. This CDR3 comprises 18 residues. The CDR3 is CACEALGGYSWDTRQMFF. The CDR3 DNA is TGTGCCTGTGAAGCGCTGGGGGGATACTCCTGGGACACCCGACAGATGTTTTTC.

The chain has TRDV1 and TRDJ1, with 13 bases aligning to TRDD3. Germline V gene lookup returns CDR1 TSWWSYY and CDR2 QGS. The V and J ends lost 2 bases and 0 bases, in that order; junction bases with no gene match: 30. This CDR3 contains 26 residues. CDR3 sequence: CALGEWVPPGTLTGGYASPYTDKLIF. The CDR3 DNA reads TGTGCTCTTGGGGAATGGGTGCCACCTGGAACTCTTACTGGGGGATACGCCTCTCCGTACACCGATAAACTCATCTTT.

This clone has only a few counts. Other DNA sequences in the same sample also yield this CDR3. This chain links TRDV1 with TRDJ1; 13 nucleotides align to TRDD3. Trimming cost V 1 base and J 8 bases; bases outside gene matches: 31. Germline lookup yields CDR1 TSWWSYY and CDR2 QGS. This CDR3 comprises 24 residues. Written as DNA, the CDR3 is TGTGCTCTTGGGGAACGACCCCCGAGAGGGGATACTGGGGGATACGCTAACCTCACGACAAAACTCATCTTT. It translates to CALGERPPRGDTGGYANLTTKLIF.

This sequence joins TRDV3 and TRDJ1, with TRDD3 as a possible D gene (6 bases). Trimming cost V 0 bases and J 1 base, with 18 bases left between them. Per the germline V gene, CDR1 is TVYSNPD and CDR2 is GDNSRS (reference sequence). The length of the CDR3 is 16 residues. The CDR3 nucleotides are TGTGCCTTTAGCTCAATGGGGGCCTACTTCACCGATAAACTCATCTTT. This codes for CAFSSMGAYFTDKLIF.

Note on this clone: This clone may be a read error of a much larger clone one base away. The V call is TRDV2, the J call TRDJ3; 12 bases fit TRDD3. Germline CDR1 GEAIGNYY, CDR2 EKD. This CDR3 has 18 amino acids. Trimming at V came to 0 bases and at J to 8 bases, leaving 7 bases not matched to a gene. The CDR3 sequence is CACDTLLGDTWYTRQMFF. Here the CDR3 DNA reads TGTGCCTGTGACACCTTACTGGGGGATACTTGGTACACCCGACAGATGTTTTTC.

This sequence joins TRDV1 and TRDJ1, with D perhaps TRDD2 (5 bases). Trimming shortened V by 2 bases and J by 0 bases, and 31 bases separated the two germline ends. The CDR3 sequence is 22 residues long. The germline V gene encodes CDR1 TSWWSYY and CDR2 QGS. The CDR3 here is CALGERAFSFPLVSSDTDKLIF. CDR3 nucleotides: TGTGCTCTTGGGGAAAGGGCCTTCAGCTTCCCGTTAGTAAGTTCTGACACCGATAAACTCATCTTT.

The V gene is TRDV1, the J gene TRDJ1; 10 nucleotides agree with TRDD3. The V segment lost 6 bases and the J segment 7 bases; nucleotides outside the gene matches: 29. The CDR3 totals 21 residues. Germline CDR1 reads TSWWSYY; CDR2 reads QGS. CDR3 DNA sequence: TGTGCTCTTGGTAAAGAGGCCGCCCCTGTACTGGGGGATTGTAGGGCCGGTAAACTCATCTTT. It encodes CALGKEAAPVLGDCRAGKLIF.

This clone is deemed medium-sized. The rearrangement links TRDV2 to TRDJ1; 13 nucleotides line up with TRDD3. The CDR3 has 19 amino acids. Germline assignment: CDR1 GEAIGNYY and CDR2 EKD. The V segment lost 0 bases and the J segment 0 bases; nucleotides outside the gene matches: 9. CDR3 nucleotides: TGTGCCTGTGACACCAGAAACTGGGGGATACGTGGGGACACCGATAAACTCATCTTT. Its translation is CACDTRNWGIRGDTDKLIF.

V is TRDV1 and J is TRDJ1; 8 bases fit TRDD2. Germline CDR1 is TSWWSYY and CDR2 is QGS. The CDR3 consists of 20 residues. The V gene end was trimmed by 3 bases and the J gene end by 2 bases; junction bases not matched to a gene: 20. CDR3 sequence reads: CALGDSTSYYWSYGTDKLIF. The CDR3 bases are TGTGCTCTTGGGGATTCTACTTCCTACTACTGGAGCTATGGAACCGATAAACTCATCTTT.

The chain combines TRDV2 with TRDJ1; TRDD3 agrees at 10 bases. This CDR3 is built from 14 residues. Per germline, CDR1 GEAIGNYY and CDR2 EKD. J was trimmed by 2 bases and V by 2 bases; bases with no gene match: 1. CDR3 in DNA: TGTGCCTGTGACAGACTGGGGGATACCGATAAACTCATCTTT. It encodes CACDRLGDTDKLIF.

This rearrangement joins TRDV1 to TRDJ1, with TRDD3 matching over 7 bases. V lost 2 bases, J lost 0 bases, and 15 bases stayed unmatched. Germline V gene sequence: CDR1 TSWWSYY, CDR2 QGS. The CDR3 runs to 19 residues. The CDR3 protein is CALGEWVWVGEKYTDKLIF. The CDR3 DNA is TGTGCTCTTGGGGAATGGGTTTGGGTGGGGGAAAAATACACCGATAAACTCATCTTT.

The sample holds a few counts of this clone. V gene TRDV1 combines with J gene TRDJ1; TRDD3 matches 12 bases. Trimming at V came to 2 bases and at J to 5 bases, leaving 39 bases not matched to a gene. The CDR3 sequence is 27 residues long. CDR1 TSWWSYY and CDR2 QGS come from the germline V gene. The CDR3 spells CALGECGKVDYWGILGYGDICTDKLIF. The CDR3 DNA reads as TGTGCTCTTGGGGAATGTGGGAAGGTTGACTACTGGGGGATACTTGGGTATGGGGATATTTGCACTGATAAACTCATCTTT.

This clone has more than one count but fewer than ten. CDR3 region: CACDSITGGYWDTRQMFF. CDR3 nucleotides: TGTGCCTGTGACAGTATTACTGGGGGATACTGGGACACCCGACAGATGTTTTTC. The chain uses TRDV2 and TRDJ3, with 11 bases aligning to TRDD3. The V gene's germline CDR1 is GEAIGNYY and CDR2 EKD. Germline trimming cut 2 bases from V and 3 bases from J; bases unmatched to any gene: 5. This CDR3 has 18 amino acids.